These 11 T cell receptor beta chains share one sample of origin, sequenced in a study of post-analysis software for immune sequencing data. Study-wide findings and caveats: When patients were compared with controls, four or five TRBV segments were more frequent, TRBV5-6, TRBV5-1 and TRBV20-1 among them.

Presence of unique molecular identifiers characterized the TCR beta cDNA libraries. Using its own MiXCR run on the PCR reads, TCRdb lists one record per CDR3 protein. This table has roughly 570,000 distinct CDR3 sequences, about a third appearing once. These receptors have no identified antigens. Sequenced: blood. These receptors were collected from a girl aged 2-17 years with multiple sclerosis.

This clonotype showed up many times. The rearrangement joins TRBV4-1 to TRBJ2-5; the match to TRBD2 covers 14 bases. The ends lost 6 bases at V and 4 bases at J; junction bases unmatched: 10. This CDR3 spans 17 amino acids. CDR1 is MGHRA, CDR2 YSYEKL, per germline. CDR3: CASRRLAGGPHGETQYF. The CDR3 DNA sequence: TGCGCCAGCAGACGACTAGCGGGGGGGCCTCACGGAGAGACCCAGTACTTC.

This sequence joins TRBV7-2 and TRBJ2-3; D is ambiguous. The CDR3 spans 12 residues. The V end was cut by 5 bases, the J end by 6 bases, with 9 bases between. Germline values: CDR1 SGHTA, CDR2 FQGNSA. In nucleotides, the CDR3 is TGTGCCAGCAGCCCCAATTATGATACGCAGTATTTT. Translating gives CASSPNYDTQYF.

This sequence joins TRBV27 and TRBJ2-5; TRBD2 matches at 8 bases. Germline assignment: CDR1 MNHEY and CDR2 SMNVEV (reference sequence). There are 16 residues in the CDR3. V was clipped by 5 bases and J by 0 bases; unmatched bases: 8. CDR3 loop: CASSLTSGRYQETQYF. CDR3 bases: TGTGCCAGCAGTCTTACTAGCGGCCGGTACCAAGAGACCCAGTACTTC.

This clonotype was recorded a few times. The V call is TRBV3-1, the J call TRBJ2-5, with D tentatively TRBD1 or TRBD2 (6 bases each). Germline V CDR1 and CDR2: LGHDT, YNNKEL (reference sequence). The CDR3 sequence is 17 residues long. Trimming took off 5 bases at V and 2 bases at J, with 21 bases between the two ends. The CDR3, as DNA: TGTGCCAGCAGCAAAATGGGATTGGGGGGCTTACAAGAGACCCAGTACTTC. It codes for CASSKMGLGGLQETQYF.

This clonotype was seen a few times. The rearrangement links TRBV20-1 to TRBJ2-1, with TRBD2 as a possible D gene (6 bases). Germline CDR1 reads DFQATT; CDR2 reads SNEGSKA (reference sequence). The length of the CDR3 is 17 residues. V lost 3 bases and J 0 bases, leaving 18 bases between the germline ends. DNA of the CDR3: TGCAGTGCTAGGGATGGATACAGCGGGTCCTCCTACAATGAGCAGTTCTTC. Protein product: CSARDGYSGSSYNEQFF.

The chain employs TRBV5-1 and TRBJ1-1; 10 bases map to TRBD1. Germline V gives CDR1 SGHRS, CDR2 YFSETQ. CDR3 length equals 16 residues. The J segment lost 4 bases and the V segment lost 4 bases, leaving 10 bases of the junction unmatched. The CDR3 coding sequence is TGCGCCAGCAGCAGGGCGACAGGGGGCGATCTCACTGAAGCTTTCTTT. Its translation: CASSRATGGDLTEAFF.

The table lists this clonotype with a few counts. The gene calls are TRBV5-1 and TRBJ2-5, with 14 bases that match TRBD2. CDR1 SGHRS and CDR2 YFSETQ come from the germline V gene. CDR3 length: 17 residues. With V trimmed by 4 bases and J by 1 base, 6 bases remained unmatched. The CDR3 coding sequence is TGCGCCAGCAGCCCAGGACTAGCGGGGGGTCCCCAAGAGACCCAGTACTTC. Translating gives CASSPGLAGGPQETQYF.

The genes are TRBV4-1 and TRBJ2-3; a possible D gene is TRBD2 (6 bases). The germline V and J ends were trimmed by 0 bases and 6 bases, with 10 bases remaining between them. This CDR3 contains 14 residues. Germline assignment: CDR1 MGHRA and CDR2 YSYEKL. The CDR3 loop reads CASSQERGTDTQYF. CDR3 sequence (DNA): TGCGCCAGCAGCCAAGAACGGGGGACGGATACGCAGTATTTT.

V is TRBV6-6 and J is TRBJ1-5; maybe TRBD1 (5 bases). The V end was cut by 7 bases, the J end by 4 bases, with 17 bases between. Germline CDR1 is MNHNY and CDR2 is SVGAGI (reference sequence). The CDR3 covers 15 residues. The CDR3: CASTARGAGNQPQHF. In DNA, the CDR3 is TGTGCCAGCACCGCCCGTGGGGCCGGGAATCAGCCCCAGCATTTT.

The gene calls are TRBV11-2 and TRBJ1-4; 7 bases are a match to TRBD1. V was clipped by 2 bases and J by 5 bases; unmatched bases: 2. The CDR3 runs 14 residues. Germline CDR1 reads SGHAT; CDR2 reads FQNNGV. In DNA, the CDR3 is TGTGCCAGCAGCTTAAGGGACAGAAATGAAAAACTGTTTTTT. Protein sequence: CASSLRDRNEKLFF.

The count of this clonotype is one. The gene calls are TRBV29-1 and TRBJ1-2, with 7 bases fitting TRBD1. Trimming cost V 7 bases and J 7 bases; bases outside gene matches: 18. Germline V CDR1 and CDR2: SQVTM, ANQGSEA. CDR3 length equals 15 residues. Here the CDR3 DNA reads TGCAGCGCCGGCACAAGCCTAACAGGGGCGGCTGGCTACACCTTC. Amino acids: CSAGTSLTGAAGYTF.